This is a list of T cell receptor beta chains from one sample in a study of blood T cell repertoires in COVID-19. Profiling relied on immunoSEQ multiplex PCR, and the TCRdb table lists in-frame clones only, not all of them. The sample yields 130,000 to 150,000 clones, 85% to 90% seen once. The material sequenced was peripheral blood. These receptor sequences come from a middle-aged woman with acute or convalescent COVID-19. Each CDR3 is given with its conserved first and last residue. Where a row states a size, it is once, few, many or the class of an expanded clone; other rows omit it.

size	V	CDR3
-	TRBV12-3/TRBV12-4	CASSRGETQYF
-	TRBV9	CASSVEPFINEQFF
once	TRBV19	CASTGGRASNQPQHF
-	TRBV19	CASSTSGWPGELFF
many	TRBV2	CASKGGPNTEAFF
-	TRBV28	CASSLNPTGAAYDNQPQHF
-	TRBV6-5	CASRRSGNEQFF
-	TRBV29-1	CSVRLGSLAKNIQYF
-	TRBV30	CASSLDRASNTGELFF
-	TRBV5-1	CASSLSTSTDTQYF
-	TRBV11-2	CASSLVYINSPLHF
-	TRBV10-3	CAISVDGDNSPLHF
-	TRBV24-1	CATEGLAGGVQETQYF
few	TRBV5-1	CASSPMTGGGEKLFF
-	TRBV2	CASSADRATTGELFF
-	TRBV21-1	CASSPRQGTIDNEQFF
-	TRBV27	CASSLGGVQGKGNTEAFF
-	TRBV6-5	CASSYSPVGSTEAFF
-	TRBV30	CAWSVNTGDTQYF
-	TRBV6-1	CASTEQGRPLKPEAFF
-	TRBV10-3	CAIQGAEGSTDTQYF
-	TRBV4-3	CASSQDQRGNEQFF